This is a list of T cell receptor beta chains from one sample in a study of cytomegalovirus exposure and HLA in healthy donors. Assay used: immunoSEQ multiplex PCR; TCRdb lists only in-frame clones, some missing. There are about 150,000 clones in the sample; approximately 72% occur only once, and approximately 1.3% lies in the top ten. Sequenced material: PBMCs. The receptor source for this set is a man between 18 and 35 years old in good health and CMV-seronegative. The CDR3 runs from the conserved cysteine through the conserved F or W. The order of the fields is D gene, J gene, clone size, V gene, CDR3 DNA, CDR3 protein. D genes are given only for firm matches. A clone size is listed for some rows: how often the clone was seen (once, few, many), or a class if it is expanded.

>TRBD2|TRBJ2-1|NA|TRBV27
TGTGCCAGCAGTTTATTTAGCGGGACTCCACCCTACAATGAGCAGTTCTTC
CASSLFSGTPPYNEQFF
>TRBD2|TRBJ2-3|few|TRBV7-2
TGTGCCAGCAGCTTAGAACTAGCGGGAGGGTCGGATACGCAGTATTTT
CASSLELAGGSDTQYF
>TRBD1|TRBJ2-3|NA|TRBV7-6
TGTGCCAGCAGCCGATACCGGGACAGGGGAGATACGCAGTATTTT
CASSRYRDRGDTQYF
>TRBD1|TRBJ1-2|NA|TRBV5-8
TGTGCCAGCAGCTCCGTCCCGGGACAGGGAAGGGATGGCTACACCTTC
CASSSVPGQGRDGYTF
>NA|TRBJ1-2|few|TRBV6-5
TGTGCCAGCAACGAGGCCCGGGGCTATGGCTACACCTTC
CASNEARGYGYTF
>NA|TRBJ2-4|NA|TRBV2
TGTGCCAGCAAAGAGACAGTGAATGAAAACATTCAGTACTTC
CASKETVNENIQYF
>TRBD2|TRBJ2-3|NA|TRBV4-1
TGCGCCAGCAGCCAAGCTACCACTCGACTAGCGGGCGCTGCTAGCACAGATACGCAGTATTTT
CASSQATTRLAGAASTDTQYF
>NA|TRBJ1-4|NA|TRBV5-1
TGCGCCAGCAGCTTGGAAGCTCGCCATGATGAAAAACTGTTTTTT
CASSLEARHDEKLFF
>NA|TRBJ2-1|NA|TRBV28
TGTGCCAGCAGTTGGGGAGTGAACAATGAGCAGTTCTTC
CASSWGVNNEQFF
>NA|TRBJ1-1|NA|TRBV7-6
TGTGCCAGCAGCTTAGCTAAGAACACTGAAGCTTTCTTT
CASSLAKNTEAFF
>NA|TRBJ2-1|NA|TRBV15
TGTGCCACCAGCAGAGATCTCCCCGCCCGGGATGAGCAGTTCTTC
CATSRDLPARDEQFF
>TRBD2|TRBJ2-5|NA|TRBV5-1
TGCGCCAGCAGCTTGCCCCACTCTCTAGCGGACGGCCCTCAAGAGACCCAGTACTTC
CASSLPHSLADGPQETQYF
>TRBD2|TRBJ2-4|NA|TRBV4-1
TGCGCCAGCAGCCAAGCGGGAGGAGCCAAAAACATTCAGTACTTC
CASSQAGGAKNIQYF
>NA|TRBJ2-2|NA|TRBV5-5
TGTGCCAGCAGCTTATTCAGGGACACCGGGGAGCTGTTTTTT
CASSLFRDTGELFF
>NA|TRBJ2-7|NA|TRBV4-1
TGCGCCAGCAGCCAAACGGAGAACTACGAGCAGTACTTC
CASSQTENYEQYF
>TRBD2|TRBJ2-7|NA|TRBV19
TGTGCCAGTAGTATCGGGGCTAGCGGAGAGTACGAGCAGTACTTC
CASSIGASGEYEQYF
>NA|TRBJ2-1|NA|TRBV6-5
TGTGCCAGCAGTTACGAACGGGGGGCCGCCGATGAGCAGTTCTTC
CASSYERGAADEQFF
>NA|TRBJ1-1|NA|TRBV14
TGTGCCAGCGAGGGAGGACACACTGAAGCTTTCTTT
CASEGGHTEAFF
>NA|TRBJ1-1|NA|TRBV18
TGTGCCAGCTCACCACAACAGGGTAGGATGGACACTGAAGCTTTCTTT
CASSPQQGRMDTEAFF
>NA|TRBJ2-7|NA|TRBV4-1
TGCGCCAGCACCCCAGGTGGGCAGCCCTACGAGCAGTACTTC
CASTPGGQPYEQYF
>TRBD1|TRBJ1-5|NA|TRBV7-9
TGTGCCAGCAGTCCCCGGGACAGGGACCAGCCCCAGCATTTT
CASSPRDRDQPQHF
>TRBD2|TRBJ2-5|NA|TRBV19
TGTGCCAGTTCCCCCTCGGGGGGGCTCCAAGAGACCCAGTACTTC
CASSPSGGLQETQYF
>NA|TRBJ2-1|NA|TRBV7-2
TGTGCCAGCAGCTCCTCGGGAATTCACCCGTTCTTC
CASSSSGIHPFF
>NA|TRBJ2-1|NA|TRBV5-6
TGTGCCAGCAGCTTGTACAGGCACGAGCAGTTCTTC
CASSLYRHEQFF
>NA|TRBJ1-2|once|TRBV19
TGTGCCAGTAGTATCTTCACGAGGGGGACGGGCTATGGCTACACCTTC
CASSIFTRGTGYGYTF
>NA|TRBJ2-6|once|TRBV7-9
TGTTCCAGCAGCTCTAATGGCCAGGGATCTGGGGCCAACGTCCTGACTTTC
CSSSSNGQGSGANVLTF